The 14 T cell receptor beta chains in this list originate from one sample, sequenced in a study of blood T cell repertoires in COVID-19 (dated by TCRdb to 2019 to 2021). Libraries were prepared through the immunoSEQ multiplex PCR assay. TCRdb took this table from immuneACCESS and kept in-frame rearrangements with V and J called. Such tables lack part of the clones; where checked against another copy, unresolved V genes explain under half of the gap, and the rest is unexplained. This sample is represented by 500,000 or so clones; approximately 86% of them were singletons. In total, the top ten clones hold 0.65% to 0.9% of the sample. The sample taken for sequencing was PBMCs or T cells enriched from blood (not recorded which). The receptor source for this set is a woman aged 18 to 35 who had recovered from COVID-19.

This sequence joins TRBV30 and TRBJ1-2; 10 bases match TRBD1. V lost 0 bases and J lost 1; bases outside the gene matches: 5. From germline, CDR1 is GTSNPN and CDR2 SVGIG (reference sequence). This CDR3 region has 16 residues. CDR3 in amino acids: CAWSVLWDRGNYGYTF. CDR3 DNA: TGTGCCTGGAGTGTACTCTGGGACAGGGGTAACTATGGCTACACCTTC.

CDR3 sequence reads: CASSHVADTQYF. In nucleotides, the CDR3 is TGCGCCAGCAGCCACGTCGCAGATACGCAGTATTTT. The chain has TRBV4-1 and TRBJ2-3; D is unclear. The CDR3 runs to 12 residues. V was clipped by 3 bases and J by 4 bases, with 5 bases between them. CDR1 and CDR2 (germline): MGHRA, YSYEKL.

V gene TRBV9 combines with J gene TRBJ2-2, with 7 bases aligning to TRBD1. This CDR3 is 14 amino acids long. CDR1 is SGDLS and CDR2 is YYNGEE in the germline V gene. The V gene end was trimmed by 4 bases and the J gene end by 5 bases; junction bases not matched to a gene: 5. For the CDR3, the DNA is TGTGCCAGCAGCCTTCAGACAGGGACCGGGGAGCTGTTTTTT. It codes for CASSLQTGTGELFF.

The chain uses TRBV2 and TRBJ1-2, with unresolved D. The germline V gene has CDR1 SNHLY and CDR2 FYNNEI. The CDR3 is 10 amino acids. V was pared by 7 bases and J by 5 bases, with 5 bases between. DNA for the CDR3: TGTGCCAGCAACGGTTATGGCTACACCTTC. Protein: CASNGYGYTF.

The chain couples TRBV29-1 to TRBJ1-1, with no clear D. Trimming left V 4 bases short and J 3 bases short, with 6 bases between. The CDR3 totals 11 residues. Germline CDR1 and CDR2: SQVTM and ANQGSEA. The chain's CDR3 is CSVVAYTEAFF. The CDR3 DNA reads TGCAGCGTTGTAGCCTACACTGAAGCTTTCTTT. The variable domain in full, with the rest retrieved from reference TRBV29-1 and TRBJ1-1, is SAVISQKPSRDICQRGTSLTIQCQVDSQVTMMFWYRQQPGQSLTLIATANQGSEATYESGFVIDKFPISRPNLTFSTLTVSNMSPEDSSIYLCSVVAYTEAFFGQGTRLTVV.

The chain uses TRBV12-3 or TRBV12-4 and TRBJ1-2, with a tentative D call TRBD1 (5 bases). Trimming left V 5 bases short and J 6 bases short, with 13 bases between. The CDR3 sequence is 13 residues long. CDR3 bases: TGTGCCAGCAGTCTAACAGGTGGAGATGGCTACACCTTC. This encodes CASSLTGGDGYTF.

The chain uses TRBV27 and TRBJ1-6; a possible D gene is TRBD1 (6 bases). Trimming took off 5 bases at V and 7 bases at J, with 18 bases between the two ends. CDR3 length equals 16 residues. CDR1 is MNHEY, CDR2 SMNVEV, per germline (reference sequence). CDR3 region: CASSPRIRGGNSPLHF. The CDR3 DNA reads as TGTGCCAGCAGTCCACGAATAAGGGGGGGGAATTCACCCCTCCACTTT.

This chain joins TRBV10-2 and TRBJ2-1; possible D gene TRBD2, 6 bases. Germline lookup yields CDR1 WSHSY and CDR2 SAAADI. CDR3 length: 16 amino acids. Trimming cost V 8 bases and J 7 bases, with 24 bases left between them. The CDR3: CASGSSSVVFGNEQFF. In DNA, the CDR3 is TGCGCCAGCGGGTCCTCTAGCGTCGTTTTCGGAAATGAGCAGTTCTTC.

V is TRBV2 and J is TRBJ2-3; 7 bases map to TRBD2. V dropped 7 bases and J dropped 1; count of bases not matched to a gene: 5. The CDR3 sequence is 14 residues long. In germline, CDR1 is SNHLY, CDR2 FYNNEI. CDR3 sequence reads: CASKTSQGTDTQYF. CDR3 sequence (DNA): TGTGCCAGCAAGACTAGCCAGGGCACAGATACGCAGTATTTT.

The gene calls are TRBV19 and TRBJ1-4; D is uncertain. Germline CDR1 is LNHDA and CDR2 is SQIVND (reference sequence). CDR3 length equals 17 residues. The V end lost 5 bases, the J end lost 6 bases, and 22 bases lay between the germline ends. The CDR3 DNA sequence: TGTGCCAGTAGTGTCGGCTACACGGGAGATCTACATGAAAAACTGTTTTTT. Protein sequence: CASSVGYTGDLHEKLFF. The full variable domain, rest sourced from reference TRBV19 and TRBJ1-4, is DGGITQSPKYLFRKEGQNVTLSCEQNLNHDAMYWYRQDPGQGLRLIYYSQIVNDFQKGDIAEGYSVSREKKESFPLTVTSAQKNPTAFYLCASSVGYTGDLHEKLFFGSGTQLSVL.

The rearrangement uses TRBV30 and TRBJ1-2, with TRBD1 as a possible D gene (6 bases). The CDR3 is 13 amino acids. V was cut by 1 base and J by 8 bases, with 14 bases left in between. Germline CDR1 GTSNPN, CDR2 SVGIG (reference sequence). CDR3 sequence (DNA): TGTGCCTGGAGTGATGGCAGGGGCGGGGGCTACACCTTC. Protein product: CAWSDGRGGGYTF.

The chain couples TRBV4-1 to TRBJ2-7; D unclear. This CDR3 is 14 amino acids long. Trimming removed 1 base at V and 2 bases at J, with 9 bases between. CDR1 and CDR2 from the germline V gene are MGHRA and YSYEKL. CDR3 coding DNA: TGCGCCAGCAGCCAAGGAGGCAAAGCCTACGAGCAGTACTTC. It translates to CASSQGGKAYEQYF.

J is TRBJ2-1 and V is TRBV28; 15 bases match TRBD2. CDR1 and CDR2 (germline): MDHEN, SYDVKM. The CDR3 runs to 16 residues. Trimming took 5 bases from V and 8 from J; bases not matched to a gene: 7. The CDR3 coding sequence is TGTGCCAGCAGTCCGTGGACTAGCGGGGGGGCCCATGAGCAGTTCTTC. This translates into CASSPWTSGGAHEQFF.

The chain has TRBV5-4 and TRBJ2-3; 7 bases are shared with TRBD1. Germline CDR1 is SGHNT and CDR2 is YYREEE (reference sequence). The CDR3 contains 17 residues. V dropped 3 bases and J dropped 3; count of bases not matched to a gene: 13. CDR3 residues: CASSSLARQGLTDTQYF. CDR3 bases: TGTGCCAGCAGCTCGCTGGCCCGACAGGGTCTGACAGATACGCAGTATTTT. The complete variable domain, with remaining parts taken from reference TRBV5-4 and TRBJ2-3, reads ETGVTQSPTHLIKTRGQQVTLRCSSQSGHNTVSWYQQALGQGPQFIFQYYREEENGRGNFPPRFSGLQFPNYSSELNVNALELDDSALYLCASSSLARQGLTDTQYFGPGTRLTVL.